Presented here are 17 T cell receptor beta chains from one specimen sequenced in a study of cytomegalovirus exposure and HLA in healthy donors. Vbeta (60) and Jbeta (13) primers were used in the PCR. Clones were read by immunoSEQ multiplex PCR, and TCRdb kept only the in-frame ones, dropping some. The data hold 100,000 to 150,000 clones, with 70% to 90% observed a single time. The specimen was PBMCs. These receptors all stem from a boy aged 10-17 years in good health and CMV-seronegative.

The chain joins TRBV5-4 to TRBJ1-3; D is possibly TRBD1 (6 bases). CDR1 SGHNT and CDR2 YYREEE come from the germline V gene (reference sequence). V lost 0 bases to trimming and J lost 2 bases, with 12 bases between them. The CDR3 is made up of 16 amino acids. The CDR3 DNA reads TGTGCCAGCAGCTTGGATGGGACATGGACTGGAAACACCATATATTTT. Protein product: CASSLDGTWTGNTIYF.

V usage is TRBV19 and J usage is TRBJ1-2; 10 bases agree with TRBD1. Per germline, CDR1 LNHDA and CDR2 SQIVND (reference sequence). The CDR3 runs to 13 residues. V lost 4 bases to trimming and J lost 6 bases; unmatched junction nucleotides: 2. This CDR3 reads CASSTGTGDGYTF. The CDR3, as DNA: TGTGCCAGTAGTACCGGGACAGGGGATGGCTACACCTTC.

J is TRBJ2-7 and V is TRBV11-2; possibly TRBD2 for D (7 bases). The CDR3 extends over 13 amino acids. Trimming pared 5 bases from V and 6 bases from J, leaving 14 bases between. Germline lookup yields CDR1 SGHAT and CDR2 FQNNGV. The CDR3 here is CASSPGGGGEQYF. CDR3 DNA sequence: TGTGCCAGCAGCCCAGGCGGGGGCGGCGAGCAGTACTTC.

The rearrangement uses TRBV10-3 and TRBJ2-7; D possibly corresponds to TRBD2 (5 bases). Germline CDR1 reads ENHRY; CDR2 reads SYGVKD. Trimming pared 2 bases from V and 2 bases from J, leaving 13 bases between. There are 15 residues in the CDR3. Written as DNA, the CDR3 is TGTGCCATCAGTGAGATCCAGCGGATGCCCTACGAGCAGTACTTC. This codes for CAISEIQRMPYEQYF.

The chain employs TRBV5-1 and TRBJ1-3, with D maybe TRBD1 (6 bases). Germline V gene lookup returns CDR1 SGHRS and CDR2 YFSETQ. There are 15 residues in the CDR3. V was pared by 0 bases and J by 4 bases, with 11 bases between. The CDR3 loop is CASSLATGPGNTIYF. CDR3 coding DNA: TGCGCCAGCAGCTTGGCAACAGGGCCGGGAAACACCATATATTTT.

The CDR3 DNA follows: TGTGCCACCAGCAGAGACAGTTTCGACAATGAGCAGTTCTTC. Its translation is CATSRDSFDNEQFF. The chain employs TRBV15 and TRBJ2-1; D gene uncertain. The V gene's germline CDR1 is LNHNV and CDR2 YYDKDF (reference sequence). The CDR3 is 14 amino acids. V was cut by 0 bases and J by 5 bases, with 8 bases left in between.

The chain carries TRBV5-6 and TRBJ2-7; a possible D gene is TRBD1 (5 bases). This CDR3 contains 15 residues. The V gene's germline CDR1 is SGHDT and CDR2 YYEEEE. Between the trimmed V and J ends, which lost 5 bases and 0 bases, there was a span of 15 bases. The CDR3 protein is CASRAAHRNSYEQYF. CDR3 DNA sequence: TGTGCCAGCAGAGCCGCCCACAGGAACTCCTACGAGCAGTACTTC.

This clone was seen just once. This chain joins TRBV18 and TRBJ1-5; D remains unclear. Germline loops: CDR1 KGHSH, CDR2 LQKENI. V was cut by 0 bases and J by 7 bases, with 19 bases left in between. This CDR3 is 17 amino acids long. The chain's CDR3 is CASSPPLSGGWQQPQHF. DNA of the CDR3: TGTGCCAGCTCACCACCCCTATCTGGCGGATGGCAGCAGCCCCAGCATTTT.

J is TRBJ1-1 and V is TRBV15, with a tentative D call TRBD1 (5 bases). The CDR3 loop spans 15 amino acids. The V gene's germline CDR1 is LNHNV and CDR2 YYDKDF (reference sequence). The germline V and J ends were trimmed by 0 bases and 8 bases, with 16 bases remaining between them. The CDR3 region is CATSRDRGTALEAFF. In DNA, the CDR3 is TGTGCCACCAGCAGAGATCGCGGGACTGCATTAGAAGCTTTCTTT.

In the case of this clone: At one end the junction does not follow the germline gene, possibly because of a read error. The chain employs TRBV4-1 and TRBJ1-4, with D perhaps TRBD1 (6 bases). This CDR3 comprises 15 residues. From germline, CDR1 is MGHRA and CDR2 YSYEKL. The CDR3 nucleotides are TGCGCCAGCAGCTACCCCGGGACAACTAGTGAAAAACTGTTTTTT. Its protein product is CASSYPGTTSEKLFF.

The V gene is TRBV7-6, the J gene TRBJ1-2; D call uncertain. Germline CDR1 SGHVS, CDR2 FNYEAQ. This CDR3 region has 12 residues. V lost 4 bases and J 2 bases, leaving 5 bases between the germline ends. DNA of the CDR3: TGTGCCAGCAGCTCCCCGAACTATGGCTACACCTTC. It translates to CASSSPNYGYTF.

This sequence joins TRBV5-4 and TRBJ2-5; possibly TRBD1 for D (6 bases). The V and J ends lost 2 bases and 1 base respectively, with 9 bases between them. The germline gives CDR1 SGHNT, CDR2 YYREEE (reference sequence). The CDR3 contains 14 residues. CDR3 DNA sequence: TGTGCCAGCAGCTTTGACAGGATCCAAGAGACCCAGTACTTC. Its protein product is CASSFDRIQETQYF.

The CDR3 loop reads CASSPIVSGRGDTQYF. The CDR3 DNA is TGTGCCAGCAGCCCTATCGTTAGCGGGAGGGGCGATACGCAGTATTTT. This rearrangement joins TRBV4-2 to TRBJ2-3; TRBD2 matches 11 bases. This CDR3 spans 16 amino acids. CDR1 is LGHNA, CDR2 YNFKEQ, per germline. The junction had 9 bases not matched to a gene; V was cut back by 4 bases and J by 6 bases.

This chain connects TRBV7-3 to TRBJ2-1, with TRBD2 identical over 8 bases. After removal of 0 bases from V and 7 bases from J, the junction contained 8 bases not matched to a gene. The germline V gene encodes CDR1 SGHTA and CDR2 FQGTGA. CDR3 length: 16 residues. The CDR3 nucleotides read TGTGCCAGCAGCTTAACGGGGGCGGGGGGATGGAATGAGCAGTTCTTC. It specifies CASSLTGAGGWNEQFF.

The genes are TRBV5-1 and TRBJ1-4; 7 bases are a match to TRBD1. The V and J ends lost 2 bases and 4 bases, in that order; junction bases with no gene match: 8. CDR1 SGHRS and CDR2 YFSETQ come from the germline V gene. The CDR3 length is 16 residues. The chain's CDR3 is CASSFGGRGNNEKLFF. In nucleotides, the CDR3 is TGCGCCAGCAGCTTTGGGGGCAGGGGGAATAATGAAAAACTGTTTTTT.

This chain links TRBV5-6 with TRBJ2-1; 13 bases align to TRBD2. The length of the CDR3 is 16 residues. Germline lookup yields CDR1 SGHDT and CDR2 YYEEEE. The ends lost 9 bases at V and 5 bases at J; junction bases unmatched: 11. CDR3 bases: TGTGCCACCAATCATTGGGGGACTAGCGGGGACAATGAGCAGTTCTTC. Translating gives CATNHWGTSGDNEQFF.

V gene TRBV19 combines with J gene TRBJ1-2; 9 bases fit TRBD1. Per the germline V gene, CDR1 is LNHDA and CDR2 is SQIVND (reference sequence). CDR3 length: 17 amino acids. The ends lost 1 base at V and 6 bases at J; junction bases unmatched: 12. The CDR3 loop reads CASSIGGTGTTMDGYTF. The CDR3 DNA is TGTGCCAGTAGTATAGGTGGGACAGGGACGACTATGGATGGCTACACCTTC. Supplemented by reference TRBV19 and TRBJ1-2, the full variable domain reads DGGITQSPKYLFRKEGQNVTLSCEQNLNHDAMYWYRQDPGQGLRLIYYSQIVNDFQKGDIAEGYSVSREKKESFPLTVTSAQKNPTAFYLCASSIGGTGTTMDGYTFGSGTRLTVV.